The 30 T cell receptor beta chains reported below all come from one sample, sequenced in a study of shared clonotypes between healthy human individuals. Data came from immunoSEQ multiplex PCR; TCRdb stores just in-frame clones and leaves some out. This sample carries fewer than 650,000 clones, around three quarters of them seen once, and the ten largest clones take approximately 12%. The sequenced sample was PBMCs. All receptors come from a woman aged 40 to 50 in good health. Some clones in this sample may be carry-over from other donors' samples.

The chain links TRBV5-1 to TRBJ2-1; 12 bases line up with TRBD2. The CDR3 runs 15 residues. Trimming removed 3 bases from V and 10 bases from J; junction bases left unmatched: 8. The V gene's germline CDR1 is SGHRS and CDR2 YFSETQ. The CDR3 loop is CASSSSSGRAREQFF. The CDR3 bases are TGCGCCAGCAGCTCCTCTAGCGGGAGGGCCCGGGAGCAGTTCTTC. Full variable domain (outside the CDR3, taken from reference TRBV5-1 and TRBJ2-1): KAGVTQTPRYLIKTRGQQVTLSCSPISGHRSVSWYQQTPGQGLQFLFEYFSETQRNKGNFPGRFSGRQFSNSRSEMNVSTLELGDSALYLCASSSSSGRAREQFFGPGTRLTVL.

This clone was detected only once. CDR3 protein: CASSLEQGMGYTF. CDR3 coding DNA: TGTGCCAGCAGCTTGGAACAGGGTATGGGCTACACCTTC. The rearrangement joins TRBV5-4 to TRBJ1-2, with D perhaps matching TRBD1 (6 bases). Germline V gives CDR1 SGHNT, CDR2 YYREEE (reference sequence). CDR3 size: 13 residues. Deletions cut 0 bases from V and 8 bases from J, with 11 bases between.

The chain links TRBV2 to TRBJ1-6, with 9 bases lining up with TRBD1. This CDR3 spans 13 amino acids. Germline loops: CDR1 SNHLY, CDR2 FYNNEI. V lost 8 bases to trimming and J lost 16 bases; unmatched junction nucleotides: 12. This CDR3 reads CASSGTGNPGLHF. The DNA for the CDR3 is TGTGCCAGCTCCGGGACAGGGAATCCGGGGCTCCACTTT.

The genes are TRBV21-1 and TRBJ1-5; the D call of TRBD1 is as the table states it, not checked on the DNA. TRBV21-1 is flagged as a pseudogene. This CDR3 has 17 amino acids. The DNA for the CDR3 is TGTGCCAGCATCTCGGGACAGAGCCTCTTGGGGACTCAGCCCCAGCATTTT. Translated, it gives CASISGQSLLGTQPQHF.

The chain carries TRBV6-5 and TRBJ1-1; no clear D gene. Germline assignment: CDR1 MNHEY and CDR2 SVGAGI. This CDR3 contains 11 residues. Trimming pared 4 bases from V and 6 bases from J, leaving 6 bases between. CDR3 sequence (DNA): TGTGCCAGCAGTTCCCCCCCTGAAGCTTTCTTT. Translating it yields CASSSPPEAFF.

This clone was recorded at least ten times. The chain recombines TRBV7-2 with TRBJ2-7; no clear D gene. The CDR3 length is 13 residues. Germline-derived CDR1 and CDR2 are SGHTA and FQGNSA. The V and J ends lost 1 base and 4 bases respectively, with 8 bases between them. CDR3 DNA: TGTGCCAGCAGCTTAGACGTCGTTTACGAGCAGTACTTC. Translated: CASSLDVVYEQYF.

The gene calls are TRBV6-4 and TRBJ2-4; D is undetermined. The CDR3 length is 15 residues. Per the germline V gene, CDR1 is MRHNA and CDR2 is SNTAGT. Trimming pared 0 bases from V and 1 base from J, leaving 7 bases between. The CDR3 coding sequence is TGTGCCAGCAGTGACTCATGGGTGGCCAAAAACATTCAGTACTTC. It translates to CASSDSWVAKNIQYF.

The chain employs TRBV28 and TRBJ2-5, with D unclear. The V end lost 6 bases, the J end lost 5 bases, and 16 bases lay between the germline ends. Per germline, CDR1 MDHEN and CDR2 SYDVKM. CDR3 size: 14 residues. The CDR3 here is CASSARRSDETQYF. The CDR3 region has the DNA TGTGCCAGCAGCGCTAGAAGGAGTGACGAGACCCAGTACTTC.

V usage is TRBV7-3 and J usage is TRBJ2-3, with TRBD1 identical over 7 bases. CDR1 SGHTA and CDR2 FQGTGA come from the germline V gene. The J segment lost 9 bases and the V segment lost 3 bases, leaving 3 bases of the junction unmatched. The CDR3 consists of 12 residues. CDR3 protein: CASSFPGQTQYF. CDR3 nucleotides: TGTGCCAGCAGCTTCCCGGGACAGACGCAGTATTTT.

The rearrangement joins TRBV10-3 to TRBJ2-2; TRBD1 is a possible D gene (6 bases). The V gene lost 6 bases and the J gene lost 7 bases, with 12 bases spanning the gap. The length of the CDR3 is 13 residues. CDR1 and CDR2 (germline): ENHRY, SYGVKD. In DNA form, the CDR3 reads TGTGCCATCAGGCAGGGGACGGTCGGGGAGCTGTTTTTT. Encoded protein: CAIRQGTVGELFF.

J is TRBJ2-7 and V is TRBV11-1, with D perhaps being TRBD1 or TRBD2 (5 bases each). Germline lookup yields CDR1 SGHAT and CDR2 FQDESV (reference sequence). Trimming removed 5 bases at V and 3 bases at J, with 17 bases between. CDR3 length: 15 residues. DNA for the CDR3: TGTGCCAGCAGCGTCTCGGTGGGGGTCGGCTACGAGCAGTACTTC. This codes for CASSVSVGVGYEQYF.

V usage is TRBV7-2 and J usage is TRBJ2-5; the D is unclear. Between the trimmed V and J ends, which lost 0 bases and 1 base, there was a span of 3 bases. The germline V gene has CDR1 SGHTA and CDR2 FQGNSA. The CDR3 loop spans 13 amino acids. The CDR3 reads CASSLASQETQYF. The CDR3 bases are TGTGCCAGCAGCTTAGCGTCCCAAGAGACCCAGTACTTC.

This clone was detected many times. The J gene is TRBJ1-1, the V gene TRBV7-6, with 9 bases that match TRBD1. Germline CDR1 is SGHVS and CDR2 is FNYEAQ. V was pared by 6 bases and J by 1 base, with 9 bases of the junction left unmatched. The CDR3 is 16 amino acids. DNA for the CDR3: TGTGCCAGCAGTCCCGGGACAGGGAGGGGGAACACTGAAGCTTTCTTT. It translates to CASSPGTGRGNTEAFF.

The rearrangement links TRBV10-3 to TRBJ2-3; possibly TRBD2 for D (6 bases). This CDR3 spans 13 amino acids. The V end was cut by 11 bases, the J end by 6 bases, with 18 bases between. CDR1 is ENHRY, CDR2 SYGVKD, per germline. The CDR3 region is CASGEGRGDTQYF. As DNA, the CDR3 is TGTGCCTCCGGCGAGGGGCGGGGTGATACGCAGTATTTT.

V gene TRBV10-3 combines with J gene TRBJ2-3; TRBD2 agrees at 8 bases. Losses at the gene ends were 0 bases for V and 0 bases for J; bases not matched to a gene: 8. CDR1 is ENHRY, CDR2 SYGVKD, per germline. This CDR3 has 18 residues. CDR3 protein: CAISESVISGASTDTQYF. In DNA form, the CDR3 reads TGTGCCATCAGTGAGTCGGTGATTAGCGGGGCTAGCACAGATACGCAGTATTTT.

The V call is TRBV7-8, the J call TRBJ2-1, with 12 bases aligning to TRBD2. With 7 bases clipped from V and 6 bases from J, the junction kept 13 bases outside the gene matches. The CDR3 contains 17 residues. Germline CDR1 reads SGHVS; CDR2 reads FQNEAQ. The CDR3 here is CASNPLAGGRSSNEQFF. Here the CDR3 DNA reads TGTGCCAGCAACCCTCTAGCGGGAGGGCGGTCTTCCAATGAGCAGTTCTTC.

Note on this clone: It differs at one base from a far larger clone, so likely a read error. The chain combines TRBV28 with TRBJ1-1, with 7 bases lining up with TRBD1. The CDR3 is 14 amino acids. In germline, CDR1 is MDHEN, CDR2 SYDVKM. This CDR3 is CASRVGQTNTEVFF. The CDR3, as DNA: TGTGCCAGCAGGGTGGGACAGACCAACACTGAAGTTTTCTTT. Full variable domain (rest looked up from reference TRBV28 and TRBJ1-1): DVKVTQSSRYLVKRTGEKVFLECVQDMDHENMFWYRQDPGLGLRLIYFSYDVKMKEKGDIPEGYSVSREKKERFSLILESASTNQTSMYLCASRVGQTNTEVFFGQGTRLTVV.

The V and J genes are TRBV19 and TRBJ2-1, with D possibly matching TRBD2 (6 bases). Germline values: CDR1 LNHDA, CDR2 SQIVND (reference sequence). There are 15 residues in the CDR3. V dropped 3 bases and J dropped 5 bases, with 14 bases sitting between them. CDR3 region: CASSISASENNEQFF. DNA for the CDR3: TGTGCCAGTAGTATCTCGGCTAGCGAAAACAATGAGCAGTTCTTC. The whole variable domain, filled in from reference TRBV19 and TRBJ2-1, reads DGGITQSPKYLFRKEGQNVTLSCEQNLNHDAMYWYRQDPGQGLRLIYYSQIVNDFQKGDIAEGYSVSREKKESFPLTVTSAQKNPTAFYLCASSISASENNEQFFGPGTRLTVL.

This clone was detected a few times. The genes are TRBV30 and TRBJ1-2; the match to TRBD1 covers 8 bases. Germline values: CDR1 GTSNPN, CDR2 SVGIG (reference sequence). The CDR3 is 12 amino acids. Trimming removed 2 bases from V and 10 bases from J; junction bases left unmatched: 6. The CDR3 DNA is TGTGCCTGGAGTCTGGGACAGGTCGACTACACCTTC. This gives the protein CAWSLGQVDYTF.

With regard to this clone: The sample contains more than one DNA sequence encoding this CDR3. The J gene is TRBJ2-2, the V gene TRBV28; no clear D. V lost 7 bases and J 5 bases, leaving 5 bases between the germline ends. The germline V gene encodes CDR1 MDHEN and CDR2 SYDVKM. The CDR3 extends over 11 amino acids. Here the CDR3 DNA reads TGTGCCAGCACTTTTACCGGGGAGCTGTTTTTT. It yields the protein CASTFTGELFF. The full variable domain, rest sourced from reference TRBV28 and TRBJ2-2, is DVKVTQSSRYLVKRTGEKVFLECVQDMDHENMFWYRQDPGLGLRLIYFSYDVKMKEKGDIPEGYSVSREKKERFSLILESASTNQTSMYLCASTFTGELFFGEGSRLTVL.

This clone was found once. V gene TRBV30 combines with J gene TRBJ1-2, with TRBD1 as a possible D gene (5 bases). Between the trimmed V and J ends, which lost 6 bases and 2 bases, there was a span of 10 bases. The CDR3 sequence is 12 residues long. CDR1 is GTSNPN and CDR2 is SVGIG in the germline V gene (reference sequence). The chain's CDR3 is CACEGTNYGYTF. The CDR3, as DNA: TGTGCCTGCGAGGGGACGAACTATGGCTACACCTTC.

CDR3 sequence: CASSRTGTDSREQYF. The CDR3 nucleotides are TGTGCCAGCAGCCGCACCGGGACAGACTCTAGAGAGCAGTACTTC. This chain links TRBV13 with TRBJ2-7; TRBD1 aligns across 7 bases. Trimming cost V 5 bases and J 7 bases; bases outside gene matches: 14. This CDR3 region has 15 residues. Germline assignment: CDR1 PRHDT and CDR2 FYEKMQ (reference sequence).

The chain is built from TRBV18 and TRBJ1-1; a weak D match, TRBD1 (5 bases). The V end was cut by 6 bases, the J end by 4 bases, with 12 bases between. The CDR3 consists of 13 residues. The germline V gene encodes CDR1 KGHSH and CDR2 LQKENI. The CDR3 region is CASSRVDGTEAFF. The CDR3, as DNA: TGTGCCAGCTCCAGGGTCGATGGCACTGAAGCTTTCTTT.

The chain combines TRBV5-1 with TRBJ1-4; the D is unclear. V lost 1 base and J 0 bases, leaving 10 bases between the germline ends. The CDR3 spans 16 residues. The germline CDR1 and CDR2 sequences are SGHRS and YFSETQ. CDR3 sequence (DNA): TGCGCCAGCAGCTTGATCGCGCTTGCAACTAATGAAAAACTGTTTTTT. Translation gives CASSLIALATNEKLFF. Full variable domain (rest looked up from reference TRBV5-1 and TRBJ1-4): KAGVTQTPRYLIKTRGQQVTLSCSPISGHRSVSWYQQTPGQGLQFLFEYFSETQRNKGNFPGRFSGRQFSNSRSEMNVSTLELGDSALYLCASSLIALATNEKLFFGSGTQLSVL.

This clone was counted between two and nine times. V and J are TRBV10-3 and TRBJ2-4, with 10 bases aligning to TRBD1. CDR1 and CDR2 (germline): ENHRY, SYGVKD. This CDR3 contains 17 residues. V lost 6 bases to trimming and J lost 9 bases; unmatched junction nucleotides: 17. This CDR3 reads CAISQAMGGTGEGIQYF. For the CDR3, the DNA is TGTGCCATCAGCCAGGCGATGGGGGGGACAGGGGAAGGCATTCAGTACTTC.

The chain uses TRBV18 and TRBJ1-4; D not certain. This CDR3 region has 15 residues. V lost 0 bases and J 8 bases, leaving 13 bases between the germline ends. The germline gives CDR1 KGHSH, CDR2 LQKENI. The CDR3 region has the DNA TGTGCCAGCTCACCACCGTCAGAGGCTGGCGAAAAACTGTTTTTT. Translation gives CASSPPSEAGEKLFF.

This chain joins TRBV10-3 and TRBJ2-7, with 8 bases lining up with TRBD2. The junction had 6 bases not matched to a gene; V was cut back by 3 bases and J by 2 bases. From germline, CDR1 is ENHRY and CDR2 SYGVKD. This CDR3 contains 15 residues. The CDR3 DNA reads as TGTGCCATCAGTGACTTGGCGGGAGGAACCTACGAGCAGTACTTC. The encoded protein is CAISDLAGGTYEQYF.

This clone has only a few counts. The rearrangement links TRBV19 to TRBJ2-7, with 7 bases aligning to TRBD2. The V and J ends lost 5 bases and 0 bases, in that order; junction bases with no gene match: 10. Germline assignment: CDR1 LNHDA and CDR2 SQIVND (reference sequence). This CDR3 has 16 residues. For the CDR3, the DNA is TGTGCCAGTAGTTCCGGCCTAGCGGAAAGCTCCTACGAGCAGTACTTC. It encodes CASSSGLAESSYEQYF.

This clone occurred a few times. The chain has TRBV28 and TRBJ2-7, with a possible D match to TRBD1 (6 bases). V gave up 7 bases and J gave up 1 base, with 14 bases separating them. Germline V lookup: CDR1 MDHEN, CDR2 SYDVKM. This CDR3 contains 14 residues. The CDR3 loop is CASTPDRTSYEQYF. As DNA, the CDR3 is TGTGCCAGCACCCCGGACAGAACTTCCTACGAGCAGTACTTC.

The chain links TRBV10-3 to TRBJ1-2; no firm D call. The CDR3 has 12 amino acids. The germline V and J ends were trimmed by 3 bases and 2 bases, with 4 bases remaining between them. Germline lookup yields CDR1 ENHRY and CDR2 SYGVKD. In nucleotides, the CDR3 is TGTGCCATCAGTGACGAGAACTATGGCTACACCTTC. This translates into CAISDENYGYTF.